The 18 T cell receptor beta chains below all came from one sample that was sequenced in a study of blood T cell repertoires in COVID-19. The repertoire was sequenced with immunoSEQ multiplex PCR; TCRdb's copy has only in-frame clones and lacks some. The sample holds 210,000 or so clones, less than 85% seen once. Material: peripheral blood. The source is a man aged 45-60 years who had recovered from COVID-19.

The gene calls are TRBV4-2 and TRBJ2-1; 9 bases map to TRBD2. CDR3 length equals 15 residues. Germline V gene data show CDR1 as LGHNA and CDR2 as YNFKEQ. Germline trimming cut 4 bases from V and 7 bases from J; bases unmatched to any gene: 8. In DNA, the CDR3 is TGTGCCAGCAGCCGAGCTAGCGGGACTATAAATGAGCAGTTCTTC. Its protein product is CASSRASGTINEQFF.

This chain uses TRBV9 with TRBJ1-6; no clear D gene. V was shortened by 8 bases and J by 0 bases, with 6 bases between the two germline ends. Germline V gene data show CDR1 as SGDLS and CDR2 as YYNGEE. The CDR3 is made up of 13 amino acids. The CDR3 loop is CASRGSYNSPLHF. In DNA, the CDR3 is TGTGCCAGTAGAGGCTCCTATAATTCACCCCTCCACTTT.

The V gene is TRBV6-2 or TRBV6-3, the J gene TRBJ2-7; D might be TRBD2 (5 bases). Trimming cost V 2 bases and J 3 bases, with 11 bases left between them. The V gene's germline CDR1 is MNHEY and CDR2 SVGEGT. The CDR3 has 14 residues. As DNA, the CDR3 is TGTGCCAGCAGTTACGATTGGGCGGGCTACGAGCAGTACTTC. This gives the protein CASSYDWAGYEQYF.

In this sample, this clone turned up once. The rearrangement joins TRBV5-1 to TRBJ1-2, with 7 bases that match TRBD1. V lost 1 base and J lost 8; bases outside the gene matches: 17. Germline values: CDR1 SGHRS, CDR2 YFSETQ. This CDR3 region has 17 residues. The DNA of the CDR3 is TGCGCCAGCAGCTTGTCGGTGTCCGAGACAGGGCCCCTCGGCTACACCTTC. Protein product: CASSLSVSETGPLGYTF.

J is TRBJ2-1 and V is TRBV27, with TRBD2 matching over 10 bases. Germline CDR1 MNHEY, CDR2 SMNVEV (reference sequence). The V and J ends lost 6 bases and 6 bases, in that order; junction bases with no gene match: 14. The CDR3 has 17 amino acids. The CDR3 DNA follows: TGTGCCAGCAGGCTAAAGAAAAGCGGGAGGGTTTCCAATGAGCAGTTCTTC. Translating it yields CASRLKKSGRVSNEQFF.

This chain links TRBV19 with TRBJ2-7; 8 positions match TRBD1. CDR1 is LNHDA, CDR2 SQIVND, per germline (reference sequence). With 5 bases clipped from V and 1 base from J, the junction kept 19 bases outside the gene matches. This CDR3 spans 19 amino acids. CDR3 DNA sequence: TGTGCCAGTAGTCCCAAAGGGCCGGGACAGGTCCCTCCTTCCTACGAGCAGTACTTC. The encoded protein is CASSPKGPGQVPPSYEQYF.

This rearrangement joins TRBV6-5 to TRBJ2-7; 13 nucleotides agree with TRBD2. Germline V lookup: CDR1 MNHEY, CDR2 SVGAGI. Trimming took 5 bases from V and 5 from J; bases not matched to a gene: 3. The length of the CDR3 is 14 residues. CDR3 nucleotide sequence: TGTGCCAGCAGTCCTGGACTAGCGGGAGACGAGCAGTACTTC. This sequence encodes CASSPGLAGDEQYF.

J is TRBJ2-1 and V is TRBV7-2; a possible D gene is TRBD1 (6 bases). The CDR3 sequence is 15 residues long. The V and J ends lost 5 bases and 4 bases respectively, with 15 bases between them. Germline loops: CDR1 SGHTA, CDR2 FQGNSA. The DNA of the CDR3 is TGTGCCAGCAGCCTACAGGGAACGGGATACAATGAGCAGTTCTTC. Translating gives CASSLQGTGYNEQFF.

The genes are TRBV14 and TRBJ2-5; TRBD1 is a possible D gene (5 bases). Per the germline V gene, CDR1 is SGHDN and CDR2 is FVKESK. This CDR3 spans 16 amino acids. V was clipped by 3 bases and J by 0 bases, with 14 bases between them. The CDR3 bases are TGTGCCAGCAGCCAGACAGAGAAGCCGTACCAAGAGACCCAGTACTTC. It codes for CASSQTEKPYQETQYF. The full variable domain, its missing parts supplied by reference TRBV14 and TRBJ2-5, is EAGVTQFPSHSVIEKGQTVTLRCDPISGHDNLYWYRRVMGKEIKFLLHFVKESKQDESGMPNNRFLAERTGGTYSTLKVQPAELEDSGVYFCASSQTEKPYQETQYFGPGTRLLVL.

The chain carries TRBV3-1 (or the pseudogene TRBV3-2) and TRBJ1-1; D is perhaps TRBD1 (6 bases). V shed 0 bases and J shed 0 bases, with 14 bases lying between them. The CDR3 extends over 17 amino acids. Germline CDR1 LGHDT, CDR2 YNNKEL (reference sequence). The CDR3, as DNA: TGTGCCAGCAGCCAAGACGGGGGGGCGCGGATGAACACTGAAGCTTTCTTT. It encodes CASSQDGGARMNTEAFF.

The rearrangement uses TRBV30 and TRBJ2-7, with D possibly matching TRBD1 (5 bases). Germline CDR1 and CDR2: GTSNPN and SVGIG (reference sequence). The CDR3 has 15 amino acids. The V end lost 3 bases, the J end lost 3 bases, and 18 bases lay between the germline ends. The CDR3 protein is CAWSGPVGRVYEQYF. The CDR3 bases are TGTGCCTGGAGCGGGCCGGTTGGCAGGGTCTACGAGCAGTACTTC.

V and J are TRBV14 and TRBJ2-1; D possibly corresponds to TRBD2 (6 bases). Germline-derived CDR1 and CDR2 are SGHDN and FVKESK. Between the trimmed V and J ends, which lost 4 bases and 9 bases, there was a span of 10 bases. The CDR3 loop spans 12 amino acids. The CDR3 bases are TGTGCCAGCAGCCTGGTGGGGGGTGAGCAGTTCTTC. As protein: CASSLVGGEQFF. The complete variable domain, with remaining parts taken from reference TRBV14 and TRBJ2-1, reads EAGVTQFPSHSVIEKGQTVTLRCDPISGHDNLYWYRRVMGKEIKFLLHFVKESKQDESGMPNNRFLAERTGGTYSTLKVQPAELEDSGVYFCASSLVGGEQFFGPGTRLTVL.

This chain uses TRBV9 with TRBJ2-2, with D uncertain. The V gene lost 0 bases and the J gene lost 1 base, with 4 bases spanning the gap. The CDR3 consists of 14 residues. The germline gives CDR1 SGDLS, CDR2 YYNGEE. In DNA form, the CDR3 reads TGTGCCAGCAGCGTAGCCCTGAACACCGGGGAGCTGTTTTTT. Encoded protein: CASSVALNTGELFF.

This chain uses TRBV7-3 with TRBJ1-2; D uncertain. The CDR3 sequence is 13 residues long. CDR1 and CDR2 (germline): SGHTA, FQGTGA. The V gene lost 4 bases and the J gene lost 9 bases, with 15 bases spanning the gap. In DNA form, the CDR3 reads TGTGCCAGCAGCTCGGAACCTGGGCAGAGCTACACCTTC. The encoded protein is CASSSEPGQSYTF.

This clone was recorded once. The chain's CDR3 is CASSKGEDRGYGYTF. The CDR3 DNA is TGTGCCAGCAGCAAAGGAGAGGACAGGGGCTATGGCTACACCTTC. The chain links TRBV21-1 to TRBJ1-2; TRBD1, the table's D call, was not compared with the DNA. TRBV21-1 is a listed pseudogene. The CDR3 has 15 amino acids.

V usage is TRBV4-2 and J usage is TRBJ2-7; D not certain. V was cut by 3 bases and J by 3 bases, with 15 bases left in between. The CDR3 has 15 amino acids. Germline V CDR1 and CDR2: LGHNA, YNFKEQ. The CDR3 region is CASSQSPGLSYEQYF. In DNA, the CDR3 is TGTGCCAGCAGCCAGAGTCCAGGCCTAAGCTACGAGCAGTACTTC.

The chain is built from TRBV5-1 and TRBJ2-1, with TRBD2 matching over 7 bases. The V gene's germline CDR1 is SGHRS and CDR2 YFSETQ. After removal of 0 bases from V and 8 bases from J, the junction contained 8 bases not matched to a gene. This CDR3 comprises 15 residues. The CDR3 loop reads CASSLEGRLADEQFF. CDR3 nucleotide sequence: TGCGCCAGCAGCTTGGAGGGGAGGCTAGCGGATGAGCAGTTCTTC. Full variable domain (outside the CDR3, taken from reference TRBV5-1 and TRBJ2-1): KAGVTQTPRYLIKTRGQQVTLSCSPISGHRSVSWYQQTPGQGLQFLFEYFSETQRNKGNFPGRFSGRQFSNSRSEMNVSTLELGDSALYLCASSLEGRLADEQFFGPGTRLTVL.

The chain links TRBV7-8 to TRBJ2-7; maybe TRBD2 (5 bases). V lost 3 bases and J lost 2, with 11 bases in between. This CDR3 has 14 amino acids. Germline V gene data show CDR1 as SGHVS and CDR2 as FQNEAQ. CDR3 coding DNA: TGTGCCAGCAGCTTCCTAGGACTTGCCTACGAGCAGTACTTC. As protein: CASSFLGLAYEQYF.